A single sample gave rise to the 16 T cell receptor beta chains below, sequenced in a study of blood T cell repertoires in COVID-19. Assay: immunoSEQ multiplex PCR; the TCRdb copy retains only in-frame clones and omits some. The sample lists 30,000 to 35,000 clones, 60% to 80% seen once, with approximately 16% in the top ten. Sample: peripheral blood. The source is a human donor in a cohort sampled during active COVID-19.

The chain uses TRBV19 and TRBJ2-7, with 7 positions matching TRBD1. Germline lookup yields CDR1 LNHDA and CDR2 SQIVND (reference sequence). The CDR3 is 14 residues long. V was clipped by 8 bases and J by 6 bases; unmatched bases: 13. The CDR3 loop reads CASRSGTASSEQYF. The CDR3 DNA reads as TGTGCCAGTCGCTCCGGGACAGCCAGCAGCGAGCAGTACTTC.

The genes are TRBV28 and TRBJ2-5; TRBD2 aligns across 9 bases. CDR3 length equals 15 residues. The V gene's germline CDR1 is MDHEN and CDR2 SYDVKM. The V gene end was trimmed by 5 bases and the J gene end by 7 bases; junction bases not matched to a gene: 11. CDR3 region: CASSPQTSGTRTQYF. The CDR3 nucleotides read TGTGCCAGCAGTCCCCAGACTAGCGGTACTAGGACCCAGTACTTC.

The chain carries TRBV5-1 and TRBJ2-2; TRBD2 matches 9 bases. The CDR3 consists of 13 residues. V dropped 4 bases and J dropped 9; count of bases not matched to a gene: 4. Germline V gives CDR1 SGHRS, CDR2 YFSETQ. The CDR3 DNA reads as TGCGCCAGCAGCCCTAGCGGGACCAGGGAGCTGTTTTTT. Its protein is CASSPSGTRELFF. The full variable domain, in which reference TRBV5-1 and TRBJ2-2 provide the parts outside the CDR3, is KAGVTQTPRYLIKTRGQQVTLSCSPISGHRSVSWYQQTPGQGLQFLFEYFSETQRNKGNFPGRFSGRQFSNSRSEMNVSTLELGDSALYLCASSPSGTRELFFGEGSRLTVL.

The chain joins TRBV29-1 to TRBJ2-7; 7 positions match TRBD1. Germline assignment: CDR1 SQVTM and CDR2 ANQGSEA. The CDR3 is 15 residues long. Losses at the gene ends were 7 bases for V and 1 base for J; bases not matched to a gene: 13. The CDR3 sequence is CSARRQRQGSYEQYF. The CDR3 DNA follows: TGCAGCGCCAGAAGACAACGACAGGGATCCTACGAGCAGTACTTC.

This clone was detected only once. The chain is built from TRBV5-4 and TRBJ1-2, with a possible D match to TRBD1 (6 bases). Germline lookup yields CDR1 SGHNT and CDR2 YYREEE (reference sequence). V was clipped by 2 bases and J by 7 bases, with 12 bases between them. The CDR3 runs to 13 residues. In DNA form, the CDR3 reads TGTGCCAGCAGCTTACAGGGTAATGCTGGCTACACCTTC. Protein sequence: CASSLQGNAGYTF.

This clone has only a few counts. The V gene is TRBV19, the J gene TRBJ2-5; unclear D gene. Per the germline V gene, CDR1 is LNHDA and CDR2 is SQIVND (reference sequence). Trimming pared 5 bases from V and 1 base from J, leaving 14 bases between. The CDR3 covers 15 residues. In DNA, the CDR3 is TGTGCCAGTAGTCAACTCGGCAGGTCCCAAGAGACCCAGTACTTC. The encoded protein is CASSQLGRSQETQYF.

The chain links TRBV12-3 or TRBV12-4 to TRBJ2-7, with 10 bases identical to TRBD1. The CDR3 runs 13 residues. With V trimmed by 5 bases and J by 9 bases, 7 bases remained unmatched. In DNA, the CDR3 is TGTGCCAGCAGTCTCGGACAGGGGGTAGGGCAGTACTTC. It encodes CASSLGQGVGQYF.

The J gene is TRBJ1-1, the V gene TRBV4-1; D is possibly TRBD1 (6 bases). CDR3 length: 15 amino acids. Germline V lookup: CDR1 MGHRA, CDR2 YSYEKL. The CDR3 DNA reads TGCCCCACCAGCCGCCGGGGGGCGCGGAACACTGAAGCTTTCTTT. It is translated as CPTSRRGARNTEAFF.

This clone was found once. This chain connects TRBV7-6 to TRBJ2-2; a possible D gene is TRBD2 (7 bases). Germline CDR1 is SGHVS and CDR2 is FNYEAQ. This CDR3 is 16 amino acids long. V was cut by 1 base and J by 2 bases, with 11 bases left in between. The CDR3 region is CASSLVGGGNTGELFF. CDR3 nucleotides: TGTGCCAGCAGCTTAGTAGGCGGGGGCAACACCGGGGAGCTGTTTTTT.

The rearrangement joins TRBV6-2 or TRBV6-3 to TRBJ1-1, with D possibly matching TRBD1 (6 bases). The germline CDR1 and CDR2 sequences are MNHEY and SVGEGT. The CDR3 runs to 12 residues. V was clipped by 2 bases and J by 8 bases, with 9 bases between them. Written as DNA, the CDR3 is TGTGCCAGCAGTTACACAACAGGGGAAGCTTTCTTT. It yields the protein CASSYTTGEAFF.

The V gene is TRBV7-9, the J gene TRBJ2-7; D uncertain. Germline V gene sequence: CDR1 SEHNR, CDR2 FQNEAQ (reference sequence). The CDR3 consists of 12 residues. Trimming took 6 bases from V and 0 from J, leaving 6 bases between them. The CDR3 nucleotides are TGTGCCAGCAGACATGACTCCTACGAGCAGTACTTC. Its protein product is CASRHDSYEQYF. Full variable domain (outside the CDR3, taken from reference TRBV7-9 and TRBJ2-7): DTGVSQNPRHKITKRGQNVTFRCDPISEHNRLYWYRQTLGQGPEFLTYFQNEAQLEKSRLLSDRFSAERPKGSFSTLEIQRTEQGDSAMYLCASRHDSYEQYFGPGTRLTVT.

This chain joins TRBV4-3 and TRBJ2-3; D not certain. This CDR3 region has 14 residues. Trimming pared 0 bases from V and 1 base from J, leaving 5 bases between. Germline V gene sequence: CDR1 LGHNA, CDR2 YSLEER. The CDR3 DNA sequence: TGCGCCAGCAGCCAAGAGCCAGGCACAGATACGCAGTATTTT. It encodes CASSQEPGTDTQYF.

The rearrangement links TRBV12-3 or TRBV12-4 to TRBJ2-7; TRBD2 is a possible D gene (5 bases). The V gene lost 2 bases and the J gene lost 7 bases, with 12 bases spanning the gap. The CDR3 is 13 amino acids. The CDR3 spells CASSLSRTGEQYF. The CDR3 DNA reads as TGTGCCAGCAGTTTATCCCGGACGGGGGAGCAGTACTTC.

The V gene is TRBV7-3, the J gene TRBJ2-7; a weak D match, TRBD2 (6 bases). CDR3 length: 16 residues. V gave up 5 bases and J gave up 3 bases, with 20 bases separating them. The V gene's germline CDR1 is SGHTA and CDR2 FQGTGA. CDR3 DNA sequence: TGTGCCAGCAGCCAAGACGGGGGTCGGGCACTCTACGAGCAGTACTTC. It encodes CASSQDGGRALYEQYF.

This chain links TRBV6-5 with TRBJ2-1; possible D gene TRBD2, 5 bases. CDR3 size: 15 residues. Trimming shortened V by 2 bases and J by 2 bases, and 10 bases separated the two germline ends. Germline loops: CDR1 MNHEY, CDR2 SVGAGI. This chain's CDR3 is CASSYEGGPYNEQFF. As DNA, the CDR3 is TGTGCCAGCAGTTACGAGGGTGGCCCCTACAATGAGCAGTTCTTC.

This chain connects TRBV9 to TRBJ1-2, with 10 bases identical to TRBD1. This CDR3 is built from 13 residues. Germline assignment: CDR1 SGDLS and CDR2 YYNGEE. Trimming removed 7 bases from V and 4 bases from J; junction bases left unmatched: 4. CDR3 nucleotides: TGTGCCAGCGGACAGGGGGTGAGCTATGGCTACACCTTC. Residues: CASGQGVSYGYTF.